This T cell receptor (beta chain) was identified during a study of CD8 T cells in ankylosing spondylitis. Findings and limits, study-wide: A motif of fewer than ten highly homologous TCR beta variants was seen as apparently characteristic of ankylosing spondylitis blood. The study looked at matched synovial fluid samples from ankylosing spondylitis patients. Disease-linked clones were reported to be significantly enriched there. In reactive arthritis synovial fluid and blood, some motif variants had been reported before.

V was shortened by 2 bases and J by 4 bases, with 6 bases between the two germline ends. CDR3 size: 13 residues. Germline loops: CDR1 SGHVS, CDR2 FQNEAQ. This clonotype was counted ten times or more. Its matching antigen is unknown. TCRdb re-called the 5' RACE reads through MiXCR, storing one row per CDR3 protein. Among hundreds of thousands of distinct CDR3 sequences listed, around 20% were seen once. The receptor comes from a male donor with ankylosing spondylitis. The sample consisted of blood, either unsorted or a sorted T cell fraction (not recorded which). The chain carries TRBV7-8 and TRBJ2-1, with D perhaps matching TRBD1 (6 bases). The CDR3 DNA reads TGTGCCAGCAGCTTACAGGGGTACAATGAGCAGTTCTTC. Translating gives CASSLQGYNEQFF.